One and the same sample provided the 28 T cell receptor beta chains below, sequenced in a study of a mutant IDH1 vaccine in newly diagnosed glioma. The time point is: week 35, safety follow-up. The investigators gave 300 ug of mutant IDH1 20-mer peptide in each vaccine dose, together with topical imiquimod. Antigen specificity for these receptors is unknown. Data came from immunoSEQ multiplex PCR; TCRdb stores just in-frame clones and leaves some out. This sample has around 41,000 clones; over 75% occur once, and the top ten carry 1.5%. This specimen consisted of PBMCs, obtained from a glioma patient whose treatment included an IDH1 peptide vaccine. Receptors were obtained from a man aged 35 to 55 with glioma.

The J gene is TRBJ2-3, the V gene TRBV5-6; D is tentatively TRBD1 or TRBD2 (5 bases each). The CDR3 runs to 16 residues. The germline V gene encodes CDR1 SGHDT and CDR2 YYEEEE. V was clipped by 3 bases and J by 4 bases, with 18 bases between them. The CDR3 sequence is CASSYKLGTIADTQYF. CDR3 coding DNA: TGTGCCAGCAGCTATAAGCTAGGGACGATCGCAGATACGCAGTATTTT.

This chain uses TRBV10-1 with TRBJ1-4, with unresolved D. Germline CDR1 is WNHNN and CDR2 is SYGVQD (reference sequence). The CDR3 is made up of 14 amino acids. Trimming took 8 bases from V and 8 from J, leaving 18 bases between them. The CDR3 is CASSQSPFGEKLFF. CDR3 in DNA: TGCGCCAGCTCCCAGTCCCCCTTCGGGGAAAAACTGTTTTTT.

This clone was counted a single time. The genes are TRBV7-2 and TRBJ2-3; TRBD2 matches 9 bases. V trimming: 4 bases; J trimming: 7 bases; junction bases outside the gene matches: 9. Germline CDR1 reads SGHTA; CDR2 reads FQGNSA. CDR3 length: 15 residues. CDR3 in amino acids: CASSSALAGAYTQYF. DNA for the CDR3: TGTGCCAGCAGCTCGGCACTAGCGGGCGCTTATACGCAGTATTTT.

V usage is TRBV5-4 and J usage is TRBJ2-5; D unresolved. Germline values: CDR1 SGHNT, CDR2 YYREEE (reference sequence). The CDR3 covers 11 residues. V lost 0 bases and J lost 3, with 0 bases in between. The CDR3 is CASSLEETQYF. The CDR3 DNA reads TGTGCCAGCAGCTTGGAAGAGACCCAGTACTTC.

CDR3 loop: CASMGWDATNEKLFF. CDR3 bases: TGTGCCAGTATGGGTTGGGATGCAACTAATGAAAAACTGTTTTTT. The chain has TRBV19 and TRBJ1-4; D gene uncertain. Looked up from germline, CDR1 is LNHDA and CDR2 is SQIVND (reference sequence). The CDR3 extends over 15 amino acids. Trimming pared 7 bases from V and 0 bases from J, leaving 12 bases between.

This chain uses TRBV6-1 with TRBJ1-1; 8 nucleotides align to TRBD1. The CDR3 has 14 residues. The J segment lost 2 bases and the V segment lost 5 bases, leaving 4 bases of the junction unmatched. Germline CDR1 is MNHNS and CDR2 is SASEGT. The CDR3 loop is CASSWTGINTEAFF. The DNA of the CDR3 is TGTGCCAGCAGTTGGACAGGGATCAACACTGAAGCTTTCTTT.

The gene calls are TRBV5-1 and TRBJ2-5; D remains unclear. The CDR3 runs to 15 residues. Germline CDR1 reads SGHRS; CDR2 reads YFSETQ. V gave up 0 bases and J gave up 4 bases, with 13 bases separating them. The CDR3 DNA is TGCGCCAGCAGCTTGGCCTTGGGAAGCCGAGAGACCCAGTACTTC. Translation gives CASSLALGSRETQYF.

The V gene is TRBV6-5, the J gene TRBJ1-2; no firm D call. Germline loops: CDR1 MNHEY, CDR2 SVGAGI. The V and J ends lost 4 bases and 6 bases respectively, with 18 bases between them. The CDR3 is made up of 15 amino acids. Here the CDR3 reads CASSFRTARENGYTF. Here the CDR3 DNA reads TGTGCCAGCAGTTTCAGGACGGCCAGAGAGAATGGCTACACCTTC.

The gene calls are TRBV11-2 and TRBJ1-3; a weak D match, TRBD1 (6 bases). V lost 5 bases, J lost 3 bases, and 20 bases lay in between. Germline lookup yields CDR1 SGHAT and CDR2 FQNNGV. This CDR3 region has 17 residues. CDR3 sequence reads: CASSQTGYSILGNTIYF. In DNA, the CDR3 is TGTGCCAGCAGCCAAACAGGGTATTCTATCCTTGGAAACACCATATATTTT.

The V gene is TRBV4-1, the J gene TRBJ2-2; TRBD1 might be the D (5 bases). Trimming shortened V by 1 base and J by 4 bases, and 13 bases separated the two germline ends. The CDR3 is made up of 16 amino acids. The V gene's germline CDR1 is MGHRA and CDR2 YSYEKL. CDR3 loop: CASSQATRATTGELFF. The CDR3 DNA is TGCGCCAGCAGCCAAGCCACCAGGGCGACCACCGGGGAGCTGTTTTTT.

The chain employs TRBV2 and TRBJ2-5; 8 nucleotides line up with TRBD2. This CDR3 contains 15 residues. Germline assignment: CDR1 SNHLY and CDR2 FYNNEI. V was pared by 10 bases and J by 2 bases, with 12 bases of the junction left unmatched. The CDR3 nucleotides are TGTGCCACTCAGGGAGGGTTAGCGGGACAAGAGACCCAGTACTTC. As protein: CATQGGLAGQETQYF.

V is TRBV5-4 and J is TRBJ2-2; 9 bases line up with TRBD2. V was clipped by 0 bases and J by 7 bases; unmatched bases: 16. Germline V gene sequence: CDR1 SGHNT, CDR2 YYREEE (reference sequence). This CDR3 is 19 amino acids long. Here the CDR3 reads CASSLAKRGSSGIGGELFF. The CDR3 region has the DNA TGTGCCAGCAGCTTGGCCAAGAGGGGGTCTAGCGGGATAGGCGGGGAGCTGTTTTTT. The variable domain in full, with the rest retrieved from reference TRBV5-4 and TRBJ2-2, is ETGVTQSPTHLIKTRGQQVTLRCSSQSGHNTVSWYQQALGQGPQFIFQYYREEENGRGNFPPRFSGLQFPNYSSELNVNALELDDSALYLCASSLAKRGSSGIGGELFFGEGSRLTVL.

V and J are TRBV7-9 and TRBJ2-2, with D possibly being TRBD1 (6 bases). This CDR3 is 14 amino acids long. V was pared by 5 bases and J by 1 base, with 8 bases between. The germline CDR1 and CDR2 sequences are SEHNR and FQNEAQ (reference sequence). Here the CDR3 DNA reads TGTGCCAGCAGCCAGGGACAGAACACCGGGGAGCTGTTTTTT. Residues: CASSQGQNTGELFF.

V gene TRBV28 combines with J gene TRBJ2-1; a possible D gene is TRBD2 (6 bases). The CDR3 has 13 residues. Trimming removed 9 bases at V and 2 bases at J, with 11 bases between. Germline lookup yields CDR1 MDHEN and CDR2 SYDVKM. The CDR3 DNA follows: TGTGCCAGTGGACTAACCCCCTACAATGAGCAGTTCTTC. Translation: CASGLTPYNEQFF.

The V call is TRBV2, the J call TRBJ1-6; the D gene is possibly TRBD1 (5 bases). CDR3 length equals 13 residues. Germline CDR1 is SNHLY and CDR2 is FYNNEI. Trimming shortened V by 10 bases and J by 7 bases, and 14 bases separated the two germline ends. For the CDR3, the DNA is TGTGCCACCCTTTGGGGGTTCAATTCACCCCTCCACTTT. Translation: CATLWGFNSPLHF.

The chain carries TRBV5-1 and TRBJ2-1; 10 nucleotides agree with TRBD2. The junction had 8 bases not matched to a gene; V was cut back by 4 bases and J by 7 bases. This CDR3 spans 15 amino acids. Germline lookup yields CDR1 SGHRS and CDR2 YFSETQ. This CDR3 reads CASSPGLAGENEQFF. Written as DNA, the CDR3 is TGCGCCAGCAGCCCCGGGCTAGCGGGAGAAAATGAGCAGTTCTTC. The complete variable domain, with remaining parts taken from reference TRBV5-1 and TRBJ2-1, reads KAGVTQTPRYLIKTRGQQVTLSCSPISGHRSVSWYQQTPGQGLQFLFEYFSETQRNKGNFPGRFSGRQFSNSRSEMNVSTLELGDSALYLCASSPGLAGENEQFFGPGTRLTVL.

The rearrangement joins TRBV6-5 to TRBJ1-6; no clear D gene. CDR1 and CDR2 (germline): MNHEY, SVGAGI. Trimming took off 0 bases at V and 10 bases at J, with 13 bases between the two ends. This CDR3 has 15 amino acids. The CDR3 loop is CASSYSGNGRSPLHF. CDR3 sequence (DNA): TGTGCCAGCAGTTACTCAGGGAATGGAAGATCACCCCTCCACTTT.

This chain connects TRBV19 to TRBJ2-1, with 13 bases lining up with TRBD2. CDR1 and CDR2 from the germline V gene are LNHDA and SQIVND (reference sequence). The CDR3 runs to 16 residues. The V gene end was trimmed by 4 bases and the J gene end by 8 bases; junction bases not matched to a gene: 8. The CDR3 DNA follows: TGTGCCAGTAGTAAACGGACTAGCGGGAGACGAGATGAGCAGTTCTTC. Amino acid sequence: CASSKRTSGRRDEQFF.

This chain joins TRBV29-1 and TRBJ1-1; maybe TRBD1 (5 bases). V dropped 6 bases and J dropped 2 bases, with 13 bases sitting between them. From germline, CDR1 is SQVTM and CDR2 ANQGSEA. This CDR3 has 13 amino acids. The CDR3 DNA reads as TGCAGCGTCACCTCAGGGACCAACACTGAAGCTTTCTTT. Translating it yields CSVTSGTNTEAFF.

This chain connects TRBV7-6 to TRBJ2-2, with 8 nucleotides matching TRBD1. J lost 0 bases, V lost 5 bases, and 11 bases had no gene match. The CDR3 is 18 amino acids. CDR1 and CDR2 from the germline V gene are SGHVS and FNYEAQ. The CDR3 nucleotides read TGTGCCAGCAGCCGTTTCCAGAGGACAGGGCCGAACACCGGGGAGCTGTTTTTT. This codes for CASSRFQRTGPNTGELFF.

V usage is TRBV6-6 and J usage is TRBJ1-1; D not resolved. The CDR3 is made up of 12 amino acids. Germline V gene sequence: CDR1 MNHNY, CDR2 SVGAGI (reference sequence). With 8 bases removed from V and 3 bases from J, the gap between germline ends came to 10 bases. CDR3 region: CASLRWDTEAFF. CDR3 nucleotides: TGTGCCAGCCTCCGGTGGGACACTGAAGCTTTCTTT.

The rearrangement joins TRBV5-4 to TRBJ1-2; D remains ambiguous. The CDR3 is 14 residues long. Trimming stripped 2 bases from V and 2 bases from J, with 10 bases between. From germline, CDR1 is SGHNT and CDR2 YYREEE (reference sequence). CDR3 amino acids: CASSFGPVNYGYTF. The CDR3 bases are TGTGCCAGCAGCTTCGGTCCGGTCAACTATGGCTACACCTTC.

This chain links TRBV4-2 with TRBJ2-1, with D perhaps matching TRBD2 (5 bases). V lost 2 bases and J lost 13, with 18 bases in between. Germline lookup yields CDR1 LGHNA and CDR2 YNFKEQ. This CDR3 is built from 14 residues. The DNA of the CDR3 is TGTGCCAGCAGCCAACGACAACGGGTGGACTTACAGTTCTTC. Protein: CASSQRQRVDLQFF.

Only one count was recorded for this clone. The chain is built from TRBV25-1 and TRBJ2-6; TRBD1 is a possible D gene (5 bases). Trimming shortened V by 4 bases and J by 2 bases, and 6 bases separated the two germline ends. The length of the CDR3 is 14 residues. Germline CDR1 reads MGHDK; CDR2 reads SYGVNS. CDR3 region: CASSGQPGANVLTF. The CDR3 DNA reads TGTGCCAGCAGTGGACAGCCTGGGGCCAACGTCCTGACTTTC.

The rearrangement uses TRBV10-3 and TRBJ2-3, with 12 bases aligning to TRBD2. The CDR3 loop spans 13 amino acids. V trimming: 10 bases; J trimming: 6 bases; junction bases outside the gene matches: 5. CDR1 is ENHRY and CDR2 is SYGVKD in the germline V gene. CDR3 DNA: TGTGCCACCGAGGGACTAGCGGGTGATACGCAGTATTTT. This gives the protein CATEGLAGDTQYF.

This chain links TRBV28 with TRBJ1-1, with D possibly matching TRBD1 (6 bases). V lost 6 bases and J 8 bases, leaving 22 bases between the germline ends. The CDR3 contains 15 residues. Germline loops: CDR1 MDHEN, CDR2 SYDVKM. The CDR3, as DNA: TGTGCCAGCAGGAGACCCCGATCGGGCAGGGGCGAAGCTTTCTTT. Its translation is CASRRPRSGRGEAFF.

This chain joins TRBV9 and TRBJ2-5; 11 nucleotides agree with TRBD1. V was pared by 4 bases and J by 5 bases, with 4 bases of the junction left unmatched. The CDR3 covers 14 residues. Germline CDR1 reads SGDLS; CDR2 reads YYNGEE. In DNA, the CDR3 is TGTGCCAGCAGCTCGGACAGGGGGCAGGAGACCCAGTACTTC. It yields the protein CASSSDRGQETQYF.

J is TRBJ1-1 and V is TRBV2, with D possibly being TRBD1 (5 bases). V lost 3 bases, J lost 5 bases, and 13 bases lay in between. CDR1 and CDR2 from the germline V gene are SNHLY and FYNNEI. CDR3 length equals 14 residues. CDR3 region: CASSDHGRATEAFF. CDR3 sequence (DNA): TGTGCCAGCAGTGATCATGGCAGGGCAACTGAAGCTTTCTTT.